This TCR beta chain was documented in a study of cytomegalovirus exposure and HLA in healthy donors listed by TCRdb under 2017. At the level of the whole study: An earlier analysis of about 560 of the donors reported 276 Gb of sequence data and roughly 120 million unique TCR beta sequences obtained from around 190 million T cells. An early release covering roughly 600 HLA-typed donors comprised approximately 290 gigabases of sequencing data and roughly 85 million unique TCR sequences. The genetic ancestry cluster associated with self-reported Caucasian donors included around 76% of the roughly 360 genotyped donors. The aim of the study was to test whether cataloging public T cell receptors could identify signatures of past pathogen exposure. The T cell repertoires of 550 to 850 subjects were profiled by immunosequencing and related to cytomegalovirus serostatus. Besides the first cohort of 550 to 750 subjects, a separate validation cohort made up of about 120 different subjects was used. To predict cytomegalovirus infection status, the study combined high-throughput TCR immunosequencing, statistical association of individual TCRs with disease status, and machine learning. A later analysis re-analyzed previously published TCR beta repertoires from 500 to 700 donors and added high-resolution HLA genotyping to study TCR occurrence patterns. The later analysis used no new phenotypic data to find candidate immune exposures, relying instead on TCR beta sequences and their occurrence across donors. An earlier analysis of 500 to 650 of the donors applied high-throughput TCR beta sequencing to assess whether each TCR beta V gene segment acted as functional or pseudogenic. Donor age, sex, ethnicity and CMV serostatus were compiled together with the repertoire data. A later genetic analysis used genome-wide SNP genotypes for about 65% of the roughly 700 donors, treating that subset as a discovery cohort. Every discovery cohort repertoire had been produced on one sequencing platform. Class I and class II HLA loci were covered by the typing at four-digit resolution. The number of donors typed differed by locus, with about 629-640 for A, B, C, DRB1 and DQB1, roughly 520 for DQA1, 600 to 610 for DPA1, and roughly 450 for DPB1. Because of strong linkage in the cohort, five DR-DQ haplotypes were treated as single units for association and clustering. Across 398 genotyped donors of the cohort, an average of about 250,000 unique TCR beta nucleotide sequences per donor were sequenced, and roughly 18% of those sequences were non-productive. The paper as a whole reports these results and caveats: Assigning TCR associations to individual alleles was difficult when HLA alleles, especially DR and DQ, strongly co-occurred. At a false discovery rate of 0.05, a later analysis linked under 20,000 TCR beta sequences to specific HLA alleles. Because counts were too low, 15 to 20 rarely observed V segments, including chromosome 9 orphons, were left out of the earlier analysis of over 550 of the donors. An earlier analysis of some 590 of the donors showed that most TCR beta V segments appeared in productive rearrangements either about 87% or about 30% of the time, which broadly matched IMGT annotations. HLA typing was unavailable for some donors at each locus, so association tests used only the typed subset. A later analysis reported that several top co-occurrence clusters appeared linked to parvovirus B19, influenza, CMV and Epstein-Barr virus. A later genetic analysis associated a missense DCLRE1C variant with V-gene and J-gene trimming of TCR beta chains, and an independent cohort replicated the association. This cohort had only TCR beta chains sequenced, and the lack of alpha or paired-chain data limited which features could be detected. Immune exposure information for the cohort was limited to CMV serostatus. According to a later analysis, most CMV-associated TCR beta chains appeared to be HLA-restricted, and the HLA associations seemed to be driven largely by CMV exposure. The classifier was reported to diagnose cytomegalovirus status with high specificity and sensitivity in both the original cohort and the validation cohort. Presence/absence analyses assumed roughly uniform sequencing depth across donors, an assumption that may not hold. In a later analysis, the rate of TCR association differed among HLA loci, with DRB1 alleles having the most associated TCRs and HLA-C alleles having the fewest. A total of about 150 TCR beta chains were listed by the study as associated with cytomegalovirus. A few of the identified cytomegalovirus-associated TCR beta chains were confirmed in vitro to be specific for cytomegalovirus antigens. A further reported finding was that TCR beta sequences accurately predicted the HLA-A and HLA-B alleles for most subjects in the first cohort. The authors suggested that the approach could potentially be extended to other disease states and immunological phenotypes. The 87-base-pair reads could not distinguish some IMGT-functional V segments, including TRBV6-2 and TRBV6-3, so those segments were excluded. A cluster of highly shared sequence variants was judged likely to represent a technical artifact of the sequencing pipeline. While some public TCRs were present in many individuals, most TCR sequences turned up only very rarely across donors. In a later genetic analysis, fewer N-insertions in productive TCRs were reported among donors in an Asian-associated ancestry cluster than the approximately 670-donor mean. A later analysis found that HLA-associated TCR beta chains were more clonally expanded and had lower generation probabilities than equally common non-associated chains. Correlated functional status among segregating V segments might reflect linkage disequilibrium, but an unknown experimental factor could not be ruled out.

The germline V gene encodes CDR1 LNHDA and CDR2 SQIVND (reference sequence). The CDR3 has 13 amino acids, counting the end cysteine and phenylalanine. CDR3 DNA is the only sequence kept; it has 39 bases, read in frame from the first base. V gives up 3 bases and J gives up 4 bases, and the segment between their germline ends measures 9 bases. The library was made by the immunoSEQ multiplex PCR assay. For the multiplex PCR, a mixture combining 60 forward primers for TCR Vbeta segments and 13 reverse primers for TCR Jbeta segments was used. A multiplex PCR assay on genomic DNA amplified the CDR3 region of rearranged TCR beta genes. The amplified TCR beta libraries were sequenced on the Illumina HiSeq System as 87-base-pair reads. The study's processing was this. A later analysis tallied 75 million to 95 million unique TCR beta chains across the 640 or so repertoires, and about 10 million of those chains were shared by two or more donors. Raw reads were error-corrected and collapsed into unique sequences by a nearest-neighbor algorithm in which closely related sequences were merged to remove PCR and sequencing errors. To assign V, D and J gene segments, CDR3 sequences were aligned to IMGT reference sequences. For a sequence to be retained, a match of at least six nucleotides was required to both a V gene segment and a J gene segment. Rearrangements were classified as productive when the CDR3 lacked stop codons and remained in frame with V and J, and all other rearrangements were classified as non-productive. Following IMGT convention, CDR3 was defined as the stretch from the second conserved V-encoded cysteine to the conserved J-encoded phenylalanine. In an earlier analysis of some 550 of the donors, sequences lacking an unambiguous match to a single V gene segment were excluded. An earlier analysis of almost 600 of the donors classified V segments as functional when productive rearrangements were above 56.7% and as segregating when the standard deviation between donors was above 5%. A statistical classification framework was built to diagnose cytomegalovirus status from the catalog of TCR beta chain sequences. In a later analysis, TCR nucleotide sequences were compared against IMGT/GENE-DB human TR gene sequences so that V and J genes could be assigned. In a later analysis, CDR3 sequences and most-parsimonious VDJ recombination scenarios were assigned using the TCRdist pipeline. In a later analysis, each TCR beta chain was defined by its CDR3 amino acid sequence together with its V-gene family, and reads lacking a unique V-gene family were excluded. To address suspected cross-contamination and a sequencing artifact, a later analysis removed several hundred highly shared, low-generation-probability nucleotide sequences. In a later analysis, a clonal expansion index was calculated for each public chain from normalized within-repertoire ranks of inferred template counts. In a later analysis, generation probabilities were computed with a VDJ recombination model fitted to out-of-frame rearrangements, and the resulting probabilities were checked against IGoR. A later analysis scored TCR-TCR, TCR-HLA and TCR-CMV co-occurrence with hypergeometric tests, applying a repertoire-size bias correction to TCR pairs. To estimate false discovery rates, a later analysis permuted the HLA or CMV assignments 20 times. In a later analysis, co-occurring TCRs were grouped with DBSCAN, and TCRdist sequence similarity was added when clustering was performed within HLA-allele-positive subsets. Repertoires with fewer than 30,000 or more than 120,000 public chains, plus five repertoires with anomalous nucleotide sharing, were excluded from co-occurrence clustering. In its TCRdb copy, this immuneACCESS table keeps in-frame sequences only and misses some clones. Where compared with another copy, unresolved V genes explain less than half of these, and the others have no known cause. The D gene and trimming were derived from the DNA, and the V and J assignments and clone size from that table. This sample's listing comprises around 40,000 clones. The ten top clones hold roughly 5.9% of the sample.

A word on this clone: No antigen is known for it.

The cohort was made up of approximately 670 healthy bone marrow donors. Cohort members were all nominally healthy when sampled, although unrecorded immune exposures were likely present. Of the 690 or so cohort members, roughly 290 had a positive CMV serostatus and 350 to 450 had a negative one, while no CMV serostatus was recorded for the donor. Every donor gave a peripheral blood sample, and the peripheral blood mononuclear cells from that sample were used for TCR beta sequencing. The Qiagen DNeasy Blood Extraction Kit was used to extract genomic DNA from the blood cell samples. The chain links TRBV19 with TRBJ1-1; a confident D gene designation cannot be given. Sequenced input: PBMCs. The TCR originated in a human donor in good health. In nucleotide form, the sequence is TGTGCCAGTAGTATGGCAGGAGGCACTGAAGCTTTCTTT. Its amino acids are CASSMAGGTEAFF.